This T cell receptor (beta chain) was sequenced during a study of long-term antiretroviral therapy in people with HIV. Trimming took 5 bases from V and 2 from J; bases not matched to a gene: 10. The length of the CDR3 is 16 residues. CDR1 is MGHDK and CDR2 is SYGVNS in the germline V gene. At the survey level, the v3.0 immunoSEQ assay was run. Clones were sequenced by immunoSEQ multiplex PCR, and TCRdb holds only the in-frame ones, with some missing. The table includes 25,000 to 35,000 clones, 93% detected once. The sequence was obtained from a woman aged 40 to 55 with HIV. The sequenced sample was unsorted PBMCs, obtained about 6.5 years after starting antiretroviral therapy. The rearrangement joins TRBV25-1 to TRBJ2-3; TRBD2 matches 7 bases. Here the CDR3 reads CASSPVAGELTDTQYF. The CDR3 coding sequence is TGTGCCAGCAGTCCCGTGGCGGGGGAGCTCACAGATACGCAGTATTTT.